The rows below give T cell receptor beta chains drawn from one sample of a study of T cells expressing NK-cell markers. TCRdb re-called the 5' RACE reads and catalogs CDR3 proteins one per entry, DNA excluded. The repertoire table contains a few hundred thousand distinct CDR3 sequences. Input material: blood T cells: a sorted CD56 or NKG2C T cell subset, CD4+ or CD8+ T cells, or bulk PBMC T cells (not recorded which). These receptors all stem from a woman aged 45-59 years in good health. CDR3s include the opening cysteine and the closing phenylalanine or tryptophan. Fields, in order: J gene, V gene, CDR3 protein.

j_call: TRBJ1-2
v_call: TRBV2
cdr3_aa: CASSAPRTGLYGYTF

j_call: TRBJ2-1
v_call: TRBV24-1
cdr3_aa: CATSATDYYNEQFF

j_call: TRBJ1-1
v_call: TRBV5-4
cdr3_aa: CASSLGPRERNTEAFF

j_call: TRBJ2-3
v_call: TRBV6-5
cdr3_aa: CASSPAPRLAGGPDTQYF

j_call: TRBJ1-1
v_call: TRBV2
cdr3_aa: CASITGTGGTEAFF

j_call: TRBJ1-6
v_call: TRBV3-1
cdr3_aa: CASSQGRGLGGNSPLHF

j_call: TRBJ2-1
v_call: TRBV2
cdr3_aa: CASSEAGRTSYNEQFF

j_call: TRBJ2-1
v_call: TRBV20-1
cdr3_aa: CSAPTGSSGNEQFF

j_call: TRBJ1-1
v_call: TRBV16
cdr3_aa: CASSQIATGAANTEAFF

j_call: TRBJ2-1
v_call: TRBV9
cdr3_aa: CASSVLGLAVNEQFF

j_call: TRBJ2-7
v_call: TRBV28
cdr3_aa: CASSPRGLAGVKEQYF

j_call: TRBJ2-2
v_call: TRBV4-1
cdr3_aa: CASSPGPARTGELFF

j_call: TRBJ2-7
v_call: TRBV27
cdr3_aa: CASSYETGMSYEQYF

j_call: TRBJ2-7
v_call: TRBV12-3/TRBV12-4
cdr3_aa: CASTRAGGGYEQYF

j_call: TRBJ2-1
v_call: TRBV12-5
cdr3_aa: CASGLGVASSYNEQFF

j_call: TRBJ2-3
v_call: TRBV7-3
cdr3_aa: CASSLAREYNTQYF

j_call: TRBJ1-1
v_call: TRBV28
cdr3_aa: CASSRTGVNTEAFF

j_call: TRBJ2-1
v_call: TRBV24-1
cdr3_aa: CATSVQGSLRNEQFF

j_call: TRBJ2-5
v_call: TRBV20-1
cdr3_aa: CSARGAQYQETQYF

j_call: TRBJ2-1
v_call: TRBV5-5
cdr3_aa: CASRPSANEQFF

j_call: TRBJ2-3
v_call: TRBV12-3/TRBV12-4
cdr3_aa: CASSFLPSLRPRTDTQYF

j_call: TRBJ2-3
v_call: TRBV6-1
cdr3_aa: CASITGTSTDTQYF

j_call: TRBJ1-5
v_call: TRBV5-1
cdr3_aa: CASTPAPGDQPQHF

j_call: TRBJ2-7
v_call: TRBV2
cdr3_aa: CASSEVALYEQYF

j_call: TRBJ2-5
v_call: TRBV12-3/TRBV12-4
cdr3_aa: CASSPFSETQYF

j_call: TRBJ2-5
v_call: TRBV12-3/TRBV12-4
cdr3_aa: CASSLALTGEETQYF

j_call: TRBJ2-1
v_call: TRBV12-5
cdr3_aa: CASGLVFEQFF

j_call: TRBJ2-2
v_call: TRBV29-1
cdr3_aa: CSARVRGTGELFF

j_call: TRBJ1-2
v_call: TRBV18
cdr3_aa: CASSPLSGGYTF

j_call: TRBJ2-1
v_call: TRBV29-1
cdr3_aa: CSVGLLGLVYNEQFF

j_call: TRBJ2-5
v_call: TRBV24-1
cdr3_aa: CATSEVTGYIETQYF

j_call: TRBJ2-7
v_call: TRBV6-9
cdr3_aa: CASRHQAGTYEQYF

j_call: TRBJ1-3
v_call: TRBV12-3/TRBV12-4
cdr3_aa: CASSFDRVPPGTIYF

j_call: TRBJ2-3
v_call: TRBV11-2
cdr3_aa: CASSSSGSNADTQYF

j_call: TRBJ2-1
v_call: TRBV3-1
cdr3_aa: CASSRLGNEQFF

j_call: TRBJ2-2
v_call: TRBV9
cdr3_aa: CASSVRSKTVAGELFF

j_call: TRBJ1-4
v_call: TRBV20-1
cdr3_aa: CSARLSVREKLFF

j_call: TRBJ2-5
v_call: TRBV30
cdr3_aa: CAWGNQETQYF

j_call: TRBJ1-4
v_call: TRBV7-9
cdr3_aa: CASSPKGAVEEKLFF

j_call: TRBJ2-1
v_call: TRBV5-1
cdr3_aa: CASSSAGGWEQFF

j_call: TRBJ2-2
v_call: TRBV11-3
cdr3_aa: CASTFFEGTNTGELFF

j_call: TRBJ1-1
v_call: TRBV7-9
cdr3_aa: CASRVQGAAEAFF

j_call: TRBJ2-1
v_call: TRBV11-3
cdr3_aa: CASRLSGRNEQFF

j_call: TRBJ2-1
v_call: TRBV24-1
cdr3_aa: CATSDPDRGELGNEQFF

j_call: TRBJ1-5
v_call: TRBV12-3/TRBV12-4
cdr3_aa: CASKQKSSQPQHF

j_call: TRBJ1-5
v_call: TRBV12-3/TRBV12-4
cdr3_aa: CASSGQGGGNQPQHF

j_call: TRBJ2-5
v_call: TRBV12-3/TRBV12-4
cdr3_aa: CASSPSSGKLGETQYF